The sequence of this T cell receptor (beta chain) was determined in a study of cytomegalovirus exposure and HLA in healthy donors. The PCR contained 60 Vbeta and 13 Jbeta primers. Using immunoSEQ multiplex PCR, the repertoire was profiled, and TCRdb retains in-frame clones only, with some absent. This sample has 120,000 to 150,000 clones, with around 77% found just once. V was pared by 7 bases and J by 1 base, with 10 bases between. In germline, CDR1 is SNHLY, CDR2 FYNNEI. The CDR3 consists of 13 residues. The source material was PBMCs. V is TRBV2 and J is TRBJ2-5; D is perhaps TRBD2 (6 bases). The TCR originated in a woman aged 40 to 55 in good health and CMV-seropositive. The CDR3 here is CASNRLVQETQYF. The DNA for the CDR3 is TGTGCCAGCAATAGACTAGTCCAAGAGACCCAGTACTTC.